One and the same sample provided the 24 T cell receptor beta chains below, sequenced in a study of T-cell reconstitution after alpha-beta-depleted transplantation in children. Unique molecular identifiers were built into the TCRbeta library. TCRdb recomputed calls from the PCR reads with MiXCR, one row per CDR3 protein. This table holds roughly 200,000 distinct CDR3 sequences, approximately 7% found once. The starting material was PBMCs, obtained before TCRalphabeta/CD19-depleted stem cell transplant. The receptors were sampled from a boy younger than 10 with acute lymphoblastic leukemia, due to receive a stem cell transplant.

In this sample, this clonotype turned up many times. Here the CDR3 DNA reads TGTGCCAGCAGTTACCTGTCGGATACGCAGTATTTT. The encoded protein is CASSYLSDTQYF. V and J are TRBV6-2 or TRBV6-3 and TRBJ2-3; D is undetermined. This CDR3 comprises 12 residues. Germline CDR1 and CDR2: MNHEY and SVGEGT. V lost 2 bases and J 6 bases, leaving 6 bases between the germline ends.

The CDR3 protein is CASSQEVSRGDTEAFF. CDR3 DNA: TGTGCCAGCAGCCAAGAAGTGAGCAGGGGTGACACTGAAGCTTTCTTT. This chain connects TRBV4-2 to TRBJ1-1; D might be TRBD1 (6 bases). CDR1 LGHNA and CDR2 YNFKEQ come from the germline V gene. This CDR3 has 16 amino acids. The V and J ends lost 0 bases and 3 bases respectively, with 14 bases between them.

This clonotype was picked up a small number of times. The chain couples TRBV7-6 to TRBJ2-7; the D gene is possibly TRBD1 (6 bases). The V end was cut by 6 bases, the J end by 1 base, with 16 bases between. The CDR3 consists of 15 residues. Germline V gives CDR1 SGHVS, CDR2 FNYEAQ. The CDR3 DNA is TGTGCCAGCAGTTTCGGCAGGGGAGTTTCCTACGAGCAGTACTTC. It is translated as CASSFGRGVSYEQYF.

This clonotype showed up many times. The V and J genes are TRBV10-3 and TRBJ2-7; unclear D gene. The length of the CDR3 is 13 residues. Germline-derived CDR1 and CDR2 are ENHRY and SYGVKD. Trimming cost V 4 bases and J 5 bases, with 12 bases left between them. CDR3 in amino acids: CAISVVHDHEQYF. Written as DNA, the CDR3 is TGTGCCATCAGTGTTGTTCATGACCACGAGCAGTACTTC.

This clonotype has a handful of counts. This chain links TRBV28 with TRBJ2-7; a possible D gene is TRBD1 (6 bases). Trimming removed 5 bases from V and 0 bases from J, with 17 bases in between. CDR3 size: 16 residues. Germline CDR1 is MDHEN and CDR2 is SYDVKM. This CDR3 is CASSLTPDRSSYEQYF. Written as DNA, the CDR3 is TGTGCCAGCAGTCTAACACCCGACAGGTCCTCCTACGAGCAGTACTTC.

This clonotype was observed many times. The chain carries TRBV18 and TRBJ2-1; D remains unclear. The CDR3 has 14 amino acids. Trimming removed 0 bases from V and 4 bases from J, with 7 bases in between. Looked up from germline, CDR1 is KGHSH and CDR2 is LQKENI. In nucleotides, the CDR3 is TGTGCCAGCTCACCACCGCGTCATTACAATGAGCAGTTCTTC. Its translation: CASSPPRHYNEQFF.

This clonotype has only a few counts. The chain employs TRBV7-9 and TRBJ1-1, with unresolved D. Trimming left V 3 bases short and J 1 base short, with 9 bases between. The CDR3 runs 14 residues. CDR1 and CDR2 from the germline V gene are SEHNR and FQNEAQ (reference sequence). Here the CDR3 reads CASSFGNKNTEAFF. The CDR3 DNA sequence: TGTGCCAGCAGCTTCGGGAATAAGAACACTGAAGCTTTCTTT.

In this sample, this clonotype turned up many times. The chain combines TRBV12-3 or TRBV12-4 with TRBJ2-7, with D perhaps assigned TRBD1 or TRBD2 (6 bases each). This CDR3 has 16 residues. Trimming took 2 bases from V and 4 from J, leaving 18 bases between them. This chain's CDR3 is CASSLRGTPVGYEQYF. The CDR3 DNA sequence: TGTGCCAGCAGTTTACGCGGGACACCGGTGGGGTACGAGCAGTACTTC.

This clonotype was seen a handful of times. The chain has TRBV7-9 and TRBJ2-1; D is possibly TRBD2 (8 bases). Trimming pared 4 bases from V and 8 bases from J, leaving 18 bases between. The CDR3 totals 15 residues. The germline CDR1 and CDR2 sequences are SEHNR and FQNEAQ (reference sequence). The CDR3 DNA is TGTGCCAGCAGCTACCGGGAGGGGGCTAGTGATGAGCAGTTCTTC. This encodes CASSYREGASDEQFF.

The J gene is TRBJ1-5, the V gene TRBV4-3; tentatively, D is TRBD1 (5 bases). V was pared by 0 bases and J by 7 bases, with 22 bases between. Germline values: CDR1 LGHNA, CDR2 YSLEER. CDR3 length: 18 amino acids. The CDR3 region has the DNA TGCGCCAGCAGCCAAGATTCGGGGCTCTCGGGTCTGAACCAGCCCCAGCATTTT. Translating gives CASSQDSGLSGLNQPQHF.

This clonotype was counted ten times or more. V and J are TRBV29-1 and TRBJ1-2; the match to TRBD1 covers 7 bases. Germline CDR1 is SQVTM and CDR2 is ANQGSEA. V gave up 8 bases and J gave up 4 bases; unmatched junction bases: 7. The CDR3 runs to 12 residues. Here the CDR3 DNA reads TGCAGCTCGTGGGACAGAGTCTATGGCTACACCTTC. Translated: CSSWDRVYGYTF.

This clonotype showed up just a few times. The J gene is TRBJ2-2, the V gene TRBV6-1; TRBD1 might be the D (7 bases). The V end was cut by 5 bases, the J end by 6 bases, with 13 bases between. Germline V gene lookup returns CDR1 MNHNS and CDR2 SASEGT. The CDR3 extends over 14 amino acids. CDR3 amino acids: CASSKTGEAGELFF. DNA for the CDR3: TGTGCCAGCAGTAAAACAGGGGAGGCCGGGGAGCTGTTTTTT.

This clonotype was picked up many times. The rearrangement joins TRBV30 to TRBJ2-2; D may be TRBD2 (6 bases). Germline lookup yields CDR1 GTSNPN and CDR2 SVGIG (reference sequence). The CDR3 length is 12 residues. V lost 5 bases to trimming and J lost 5 bases, with 9 bases between them. Here the CDR3 reads CAWSLATGELFF. Written as DNA, the CDR3 is TGTGCCTGGTCTCTAGCGACCGGGGAGCTGTTTTTT.

J is TRBJ2-7 and V is TRBV18; TRBD2 might be the D (7 bases). In germline, CDR1 is KGHSH, CDR2 LQKENI. The CDR3 extends over 14 amino acids. Trimming took off 5 bases at V and 3 bases at J, with 14 bases between the two ends. CDR3 sequence reads: CASSNEGGVYEQYF. The DNA for the CDR3 is TGTGCCAGCTCAAATGAAGGGGGGGTCTACGAGCAGTACTTC.

The gene calls are TRBV7-2 and TRBJ2-7; D possibly corresponds to TRBD2 (6 bases). With 1 base removed from V and 3 bases from J, the gap between germline ends came to 13 bases. This CDR3 spans 15 amino acids. Germline CDR1 is SGHTA and CDR2 is FQGNSA. For the CDR3, the DNA is TGTGCCAGCAGCTTAGGGAGGGGAGGAAACTACGAGCAGTACTTC. This encodes CASSLGRGGNYEQYF.

Many counts were recorded for this clonotype. Here the CDR3 reads CSVPTDGYNEQFF. In nucleotides, the CDR3 is TGCAGCGTTCCAACCGACGGCTACAATGAGCAGTTCTTC. V gene TRBV29-1 combines with J gene TRBJ2-1, with no clear D. CDR1 and CDR2 from the germline V gene are SQVTM and ANQGSEA. Trimming took off 5 bases at V and 3 bases at J, with 11 bases between the two ends. This CDR3 is built from 13 residues.

This clonotype was seen many times. The V gene is TRBV10-3, the J gene TRBJ1-4, with D tentatively TRBD1 (5 bases). The CDR3 is made up of 13 amino acids. Germline-derived CDR1 and CDR2 are ENHRY and SYGVKD. The V end was cut by 10 bases, the J end by 2 bases, with 11 bases between. CDR3 sequence (DNA): TGTGCCACCCGACAGCCGACTAATGAAAAACTGTTTTTT. Protein sequence: CATRQPTNEKLFF.

This clonotype was recorded at least ten times. The chain joins TRBV2 to TRBJ2-5, with D possibly being TRBD2 (5 bases). The V and J ends lost 4 bases and 5 bases respectively, with 14 bases between them. Looked up from germline, CDR1 is SNHLY and CDR2 is FYNNEI. The CDR3 is 14 residues long. The CDR3 nucleotides are TGTGCCAGCAGTGCTGTAGCGACCCGGGAGACCCAGTACTTC. Translating gives CASSAVATRETQYF.

This clonotype was seen repeatedly, ten times or more. The rearrangement uses TRBV7-9 and TRBJ2-2, with a weak D call TRBD1 (6 bases). The CDR3 consists of 18 residues. The V end lost 4 bases, the J end lost 3 bases, and 21 bases lay between the germline ends. Looked up from germline, CDR1 is SEHNR and CDR2 is FQNEAQ (reference sequence). The CDR3 sequence is CASSSSRRGREYTGELFF. CDR3 coding DNA: TGTGCCAGCAGCTCATCCCGCAGGGGCCGCGAGTACACCGGGGAGCTGTTTTTT.

This clonotype was seen many times. V gene TRBV9 combines with J gene TRBJ2-1; unclear D gene. Trimming took 0 bases from V and 5 from J, leaving 3 bases between them. The CDR3 has 12 amino acids. The germline V gene encodes CDR1 SGDLS and CDR2 YYNGEE. CDR3 nucleotides: TGTGCCAGCAGCGTAGCGGACAATGAGCAGTTCTTC. Amino acid sequence: CASSVADNEQFF.

This clonotype was counted ten times or more. V and J are TRBV28 and TRBJ2-5; 9 bases fit TRBD2. The CDR3 is made up of 15 amino acids. CDR1 MDHEN and CDR2 SYDVKM come from the germline V gene. V trimming: 3 bases; J trimming: 2 bases; junction bases outside the gene matches: 4. The CDR3 DNA reads as TGTGCCAGCAGTTTGTCTAGCGGGACTCAAGAGACCCAGTACTTC. Translation: CASSLSSGTQETQYF.

Many counts were recorded for this clonotype. The chain is built from TRBV20-1 and TRBJ1-1; 7 nucleotides agree with TRBD1. Germline trimming cut 3 bases from V and 11 bases from J; bases unmatched to any gene: 12. The germline CDR1 and CDR2 sequences are DFQATT and SNEGSKA (reference sequence). This CDR3 spans 13 amino acids. CDR3 coding DNA: TGCAGTGCTAGGGGGACAGTACAGGACGGGGCTTTCTTT. It translates to CSARGTVQDGAFF.

The genes are TRBV10-3 and TRBJ2-7; D is possibly TRBD2 (6 bases). With 4 bases removed from V and 2 bases from J, the gap between germline ends came to 15 bases. Germline-derived CDR1 and CDR2 are ENHRY and SYGVKD. The CDR3 extends over 15 amino acids. CDR3 amino acids: CAISGGVIRTYEQYF. CDR3 nucleotides: TGTGCCATCAGTGGGGGGGTGATCAGGACCTACGAGCAGTACTTC.

This clonotype was seen at least ten times. This chain links TRBV11-2 with TRBJ2-3; TRBD2 agrees at 15 bases. After removal of 9 bases from V and 4 bases from J, the junction contained 14 bases not matched to a gene. CDR1 and CDR2 from the germline V gene are SGHAT and FQNNGV. This CDR3 contains 18 residues. The CDR3 DNA reads TGTGCCAGTATGAGTAGGACTAGCGGGAGGGCGGGGTCAGATACGCAGTATTTT. Amino acid sequence: CASMSRTSGRAGSDTQYF.